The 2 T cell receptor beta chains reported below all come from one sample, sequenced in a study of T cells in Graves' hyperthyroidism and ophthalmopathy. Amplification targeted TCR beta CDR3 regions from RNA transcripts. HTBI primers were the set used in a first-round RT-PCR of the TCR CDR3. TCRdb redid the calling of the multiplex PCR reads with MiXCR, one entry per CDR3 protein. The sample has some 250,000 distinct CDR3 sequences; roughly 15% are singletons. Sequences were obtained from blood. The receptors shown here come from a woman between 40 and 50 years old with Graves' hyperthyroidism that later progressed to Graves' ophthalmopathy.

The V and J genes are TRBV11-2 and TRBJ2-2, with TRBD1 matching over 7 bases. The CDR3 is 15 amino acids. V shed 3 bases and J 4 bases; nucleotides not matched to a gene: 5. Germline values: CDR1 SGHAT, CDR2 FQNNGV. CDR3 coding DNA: TGTGCCAGCAGCTTTTGGGCAGGGGGCACCGGGGAGCTGTTTTTT. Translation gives CASSFWAGGTGELFF. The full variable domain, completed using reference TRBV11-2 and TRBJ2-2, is EAGVAQSPRYKIIEKRQSVAFWCNPISGHATLYWYQQILGQGPKLLIQFQNNGVVDDSQLPKDRFSAERLKGVDSTLKIQPAKLEDSAVYLCASSFWAGGTGELFFGEGSRLTVL.

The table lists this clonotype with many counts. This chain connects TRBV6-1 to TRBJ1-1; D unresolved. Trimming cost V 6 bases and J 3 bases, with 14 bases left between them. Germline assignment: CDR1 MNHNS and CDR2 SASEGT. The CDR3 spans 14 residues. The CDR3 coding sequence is TGTGCCAGCAGCCCTCTTGTCCTCCACACTGAAGCTTTCTTT. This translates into CASSPLVLHTEAFF.